Shown below are 14 T cell receptor beta chains from a single sample sequenced in a study of control samples from healthy donors and cancer patients. Sequenced by immunoSEQ multiplex PCR; TCRdb stores in-frame clones only, minus some. This table holds some 90,000 clones, approximately 90% found once. The specimen was blood. The source is a woman in her forties or fifties in good health.

This clone was counted once. The chain links TRBV7-2 to TRBJ1-2; 11 bases line up with TRBD1. There are 15 residues in the CDR3. With 2 bases clipped from V and 8 bases from J, the junction kept 7 bases outside the gene matches. The germline V gene has CDR1 SGHTA and CDR2 FQGNSA. The CDR3, as DNA: TGTGCCAGCAGCTTATCAGGACAGGGGGCTTACGGCTACACCTTC. The encoded protein is CASSLSGQGAYGYTF.

CDR3 in amino acids: CASSVEVPGLAGAGETQYF. In DNA form, the CDR3 reads TGTGCCAGCAGCGTAGAAGTCCCGGGACTAGCGGGAGCTGGGGAGACCCAGTACTTC. The chain combines TRBV9 with TRBJ2-5; 14 bases agree with TRBD2. The CDR3 has 19 amino acids. The V and J ends lost 0 bases and 5 bases, in that order; junction bases with no gene match: 12. Per germline, CDR1 SGDLS and CDR2 YYNGEE.

The chain is built from TRBV27 and TRBJ1-3; the D is unclear. The CDR3 has 15 amino acids. CDR1 MNHEY and CDR2 SMNVEV come from the germline V gene (reference sequence). V dropped 5 bases and J dropped 3 bases, with 14 bases sitting between them. CDR3 nucleotide sequence: TGTGCCAGCAGTCCCACAGCCCTGTTTGGAAACACCATATATTTT. As protein: CASSPTALFGNTIYF.

This chain uses TRBV11-3 with TRBJ2-1, with D unresolved. V shed 1 base and J shed 4 bases, with 11 bases lying between them. Germline values: CDR1 SGHNT, CDR2 YENEEA. The CDR3 is 15 amino acids. The CDR3 loop is CASSLGTFRYNEQFF. In DNA form, the CDR3 reads TGTGCCAGCAGCTTAGGTACCTTCAGGTACAATGAGCAGTTCTTC. The full variable domain, rest sourced from reference TRBV11-3 and TRBJ2-1, is EAGVVQSPRYKIIEKKQPVAFWCNPISGHNTLYWYLQNLGQGPELLIRYENEEAVDDSQLPKDRFSAERLKGVDSTLKIQPAELGDSAVYLCASSLGTFRYNEQFFGPGTRLTVL.

This rearrangement joins TRBV6-4 to TRBJ2-1, with D possibly matching TRBD2 (7 bases). V gave up 6 bases and J gave up 4 bases, with 19 bases separating them. The V gene's germline CDR1 is MRHNA and CDR2 SNTAGT. The CDR3 extends over 16 amino acids. As DNA, the CDR3 is TGTGCCAGCAGCCCCCGGGGAGAGGGGGGGTACAATGAGCAGTTCTTC. It yields the protein CASSPRGEGGYNEQFF.

The chain recombines TRBV2 with TRBJ1-1; D is ambiguous. CDR3 length equals 16 residues. Germline CDR1 and CDR2: SNHLY and FYNNEI. Trimming took 6 bases from V and 0 from J, leaving 17 bases between them. The CDR3 here is CASRGSTRFMNTEAFF. The CDR3, as DNA: TGTGCCAGCAGGGGCTCAACGAGGTTCATGAACACTGAAGCTTTCTTT.

V is TRBV18 and J is TRBJ2-5; 11 nucleotides align to TRBD2. J was trimmed by 6 bases and V by 3 bases; bases with no gene match: 6. The CDR3 is 15 residues long. Germline V gene sequence: CDR1 KGHSH, CDR2 LQKENI. The CDR3: CASSPSLAGEKTQYF. CDR3 nucleotide sequence: TGTGCCAGCTCACCTTCACTAGCGGGGGAAAAGACCCAGTACTTC.

The rearrangement uses TRBV4-3 and TRBJ2-3, with TRBD1 matching over 8 bases. After removal of 0 bases from V and 1 base from J, the junction contained 3 bases not matched to a gene. The CDR3 is 16 residues long. Germline-derived CDR1 and CDR2 are LGHNA and YSLEER. This CDR3 reads CASSQDMGQGTDTQYF. The CDR3 DNA reads TGCGCCAGCAGCCAAGATATGGGACAGGGCACAGATACGCAGTATTTT.

V is TRBV27 and J is TRBJ1-1, with no clear D. Germline V CDR1 and CDR2: MNHEY, SMNVEV (reference sequence). This CDR3 has 11 amino acids. Trimming took 8 bases from V and 3 from J, leaving 7 bases between them. CDR3 sequence: CASPNDTEAFF. CDR3 nucleotide sequence: TGTGCCAGCCCAAATGACACTGAAGCTTTCTTT.

This rearrangement joins TRBV14 to TRBJ1-1; unclear D gene. The CDR3 length is 14 residues. The V gene lost 1 base and the J gene lost 5 bases, with 11 bases spanning the gap. CDR1 and CDR2 (germline): SGHDN, FVKESK. Here the CDR3 reads CASSQGVPATEAFF. Written as DNA, the CDR3 is TGTGCCAGCAGCCAAGGTGTTCCGGCGACTGAAGCTTTCTTT.

The J gene is TRBJ2-3, the V gene TRBV2; no definite D call. The CDR3 covers 15 residues. The germline gives CDR1 SNHLY, CDR2 FYNNEI. Trimming took off 6 bases at V and 4 bases at J, with 17 bases between the two ends. CDR3 sequence: CASSLQSYAPDTQYF. CDR3 in DNA: TGTGCCAGCAGCCTCCAGAGCTATGCTCCAGATACGCAGTATTTT.

The chain has TRBV25-1 and TRBJ1-6, with D perhaps matching TRBD1 (5 bases). This CDR3 spans 14 amino acids. V lost 5 bases to trimming and J lost 4 bases, with 9 bases between them. Germline V gene data show CDR1 as MGHDK and CDR2 as SYGVNS. The CDR3 nucleotides are TGTGCCAGCAGTCCCCCAGGGTATAATTCACCCCTCCACTTT. Translated: CASSPPGYNSPLHF.

The rearrangement uses TRBV6-2 or TRBV6-3 and TRBJ2-3, with D possibly being TRBD1 or TRBD2 (6 bases each). This CDR3 is 18 amino acids long. V lost 6 bases and J 3 bases, leaving 25 bases between the germline ends. Germline V gene lookup returns CDR1 MNHEY and CDR2 SVGEGT. CDR3 DNA: TGTGCCAGCAGCAATATCCCGCCGACTAGGAGGGGGACAGATACGCAGTATTTT. It encodes CASSNIPPTRRGTDTQYF.

V is TRBV28 and J is TRBJ2-3; D remains ambiguous. V was trimmed by 5 bases and J by 0 bases, leaving 15 bases between them. The CDR3 is 16 amino acids. Germline V gene sequence: CDR1 MDHEN, CDR2 SYDVKM. CDR3 nucleotide sequence: TGTGCCAGCAGTGCCCCGGGTAGAGCGAGCACAGATACGCAGTATTTT. Translation: CASSAPGRASTDTQYF.